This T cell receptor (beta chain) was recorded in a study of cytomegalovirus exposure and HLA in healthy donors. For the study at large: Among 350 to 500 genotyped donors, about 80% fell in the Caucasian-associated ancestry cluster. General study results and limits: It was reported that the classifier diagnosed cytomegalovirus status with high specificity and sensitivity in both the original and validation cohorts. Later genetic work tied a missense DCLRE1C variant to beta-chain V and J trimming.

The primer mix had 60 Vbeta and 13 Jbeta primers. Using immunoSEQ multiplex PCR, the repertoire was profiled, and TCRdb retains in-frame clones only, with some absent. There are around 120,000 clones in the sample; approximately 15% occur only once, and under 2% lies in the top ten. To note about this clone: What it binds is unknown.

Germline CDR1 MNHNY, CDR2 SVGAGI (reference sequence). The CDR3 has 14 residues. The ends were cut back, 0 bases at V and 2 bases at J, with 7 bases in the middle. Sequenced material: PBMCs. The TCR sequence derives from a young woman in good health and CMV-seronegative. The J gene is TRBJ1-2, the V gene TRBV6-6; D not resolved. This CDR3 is CASSYSSRNYGYTF. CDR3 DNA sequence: TGTGCCAGCAGTTACTCGTCCAGAAACTATGGCTACACCTTC.